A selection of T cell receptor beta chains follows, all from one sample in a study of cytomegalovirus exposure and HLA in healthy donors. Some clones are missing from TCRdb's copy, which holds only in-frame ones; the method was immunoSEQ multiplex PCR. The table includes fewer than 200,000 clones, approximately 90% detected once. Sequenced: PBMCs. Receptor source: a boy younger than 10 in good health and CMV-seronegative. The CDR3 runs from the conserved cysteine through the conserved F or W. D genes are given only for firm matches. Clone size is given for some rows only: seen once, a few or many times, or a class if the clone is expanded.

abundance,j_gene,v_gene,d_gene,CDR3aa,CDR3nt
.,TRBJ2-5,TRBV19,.,CASSYRVGTQYF,TGTGCCAGTAGTTACAGGGTCGGGACCCAGTACTTC
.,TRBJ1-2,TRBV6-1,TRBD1,CASRGTGESGYTF,TGTGCCAGCAGGGGTACAGGGGAGAGTGGCTACACCTTC
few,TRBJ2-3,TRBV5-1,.,CASSNTGSDTQYF,TGCGCCAGCAGCAATACAGGGTCAGATACGCAGTATTTT
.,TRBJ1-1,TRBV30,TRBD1,CAWSRTDRGTEAFF,TGTGCCTGGAGTAGAACTGACAGGGGCACTGAAGCTTTCTTT
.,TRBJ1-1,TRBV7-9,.,CASSLTWAIEAFF,TGTGCCAGCAGCTTAACTTGGGCCATCGAAGCTTTCTTT
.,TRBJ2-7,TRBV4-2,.,CASSQGKQGLVIYEQYF,TGTGCCAGCAGCCAAGGAAAACAGGGTCTAGTCATTTACGAGCAGTACTTC
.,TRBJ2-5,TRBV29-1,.,CSVVPTEETQYF,TGCAGCGTTGTCCCGACAGAAGAGACCCAGTACTTC
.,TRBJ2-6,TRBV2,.,CASIDVSGANVLTF,TGTGCCAGCATTGACGTTTCTGGGGCCAACGTCCTGACTTTC
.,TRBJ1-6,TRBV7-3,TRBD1,CASSLGTVHNSPLHF,TGTGCCAGCAGCCTCGGGACAGTGCATAATTCACCCCTCCACTTT
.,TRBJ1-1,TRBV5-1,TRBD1,CASSQGGRASTEAFF,TGCGCCAGCAGCCAGGGGGGCAGGGCGAGTACTGAAGCTTTCTTT
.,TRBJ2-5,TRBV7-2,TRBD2,CASSSLAGGLETQYF,TGTGCCAGCAGCTCACTAGCGGGGGGGCTAGAGACCCAGTACTTC
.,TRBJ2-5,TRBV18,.,CASPPHGGFQETQYF,TGTGCCAGCCCACCCCACGGAGGGTTCCAAGAGACCCAGTACTTC
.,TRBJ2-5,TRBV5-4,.,CASSFNIGQGETQYF,TGTGCCAGCAGCTTCAATATCGGCCAGGGGGAGACCCAGTACTTC
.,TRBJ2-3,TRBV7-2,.,CASSFSTDTQYF,TGTGCCAGCAGCTTCTCCACAGATACGCAGTATTTT
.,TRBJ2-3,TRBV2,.,CASRPGHKAITDTQYF,TGTGCCAGCCGACCGGGACATAAGGCTATCACAGATACGCAGTATTTT
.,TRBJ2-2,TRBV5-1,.,CASSSGPSDGGELFF,TGCGCCAGCAGCAGCGGACCGTCCGATGGCGGGGAGCTGTTTTTT
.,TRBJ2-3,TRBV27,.,CASSSQGPLSTDTQYF,TGTGCCAGCAGTTCCCAGGGCCCCCTTAGCACAGATACGCAGTATTTT
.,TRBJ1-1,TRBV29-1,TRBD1,CSVNSGTGFNTEAFF,TGCAGCGTGAACTCCGGGACAGGGTTTAACACTGAAGCTTTCTTT
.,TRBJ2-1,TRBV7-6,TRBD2,CASSLNRHLRGGEQFF,TGTGCCAGCAGCTTAAATCGGCATCTGAGGGGAGGGGAGCAGTTCTTC
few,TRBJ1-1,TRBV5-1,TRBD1,CASSVQGRNTEAFF,TGCGCCAGCAGCGTACAGGGGAGGAACACTGAAGCTTTCTTT
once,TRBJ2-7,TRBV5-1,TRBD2,CASSRGTSKDYEQYF,TGCGCCAGCAGTAGGGGGACTAGCAAGGACTACGAGCAGTACTTC
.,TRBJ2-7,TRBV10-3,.,CAISGLPPPQGGTYEQYF,TGTGCCATCAGTGGCCTCCCGCCCCCTCAGGGTGGGACATACGAGCAGTACTTC
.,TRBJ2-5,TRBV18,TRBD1,CASSLGQIDTGVSWETQYF,TGTGCCAGCTCACTGGGACAGATTGATACCGGCGTCTCGTGGGAGACCCAGTACTTC
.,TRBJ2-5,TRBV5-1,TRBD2,CASSLGLAGGLNQETQYF,TGCGCCAGCAGCTTGGGACTAGCGGGGGGCCTAAACCAAGAGACCCAGTACTTC
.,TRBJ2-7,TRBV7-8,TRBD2,CASSSGTSGDYEQYF,TGTGCCAGCAGCTCCGGAACTAGCGGAGACTACGAGCAGTACTTC
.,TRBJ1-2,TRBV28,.,CASSFVSGANYGYTF,TGTGCCAGCAGTTTTGTTTCGGGGGCTAACTATGGCTACACCTTC
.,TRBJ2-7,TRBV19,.,CASTDNSYEQYF,TGTGCCAGTACGGACAACTCCTACGAGCAGTACTTC
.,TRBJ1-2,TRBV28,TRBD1,CASSQGTAFGYTF,TGTGCCAGCAGCCAAGGGACAGCTTTTGGCTACACCTTC
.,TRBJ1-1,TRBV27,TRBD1,CASRDTGDTEAFF,TGTGCCAGCAGGGATACAGGGGACACTGAAGCTTTCTTT
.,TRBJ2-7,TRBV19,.,CASSIIAGTYEQYF,TGTGCCAGTAGTATAATCGCAGGGACCTACGAGCAGTACTTC
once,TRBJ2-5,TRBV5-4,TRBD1,CASSLTGTGRETQYF,TGTGCCAGCAGCTTAACCGGGACAGGGAGAGAGACCCAGTACTTC
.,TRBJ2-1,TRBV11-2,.,CASSLVEGHNEQFF,TGTGCCAGCAGCCTAGTGGAGGGTCACAATGAGCAGTTCTTC
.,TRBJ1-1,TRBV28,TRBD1,CASDRGGEAFF,TGTGCCTCCGACAGGGGAGGTGAAGCTTTCTTT
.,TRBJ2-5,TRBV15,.,CATSRAGGLQETQYF,TGTGCCACCAGCAGAGCCGGGGGATTACAAGAGACCCAGTACTTC
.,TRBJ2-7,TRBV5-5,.,CASSWYGGASEQYF,TGTGCCAGCAGCTGGTATGGGGGGGCGTCCGAGCAGTACTTC
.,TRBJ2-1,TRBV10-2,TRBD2,CASSEQRSGGALRNEQFF,TGCGCCAGCAGTGAGCAGCGGAGCGGGGGGGCCCTAAGAAATGAGCAGTTCTTC
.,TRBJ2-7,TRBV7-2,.,CASSYYGQYYEQYF,TGTGCCAGCAGCTACTACGGACAGTACTACGAGCAGTACTTC